The source of this TCR beta chain is a study of blood T cell repertoires in COVID-19. This CDR3 is 15 amino acids long. V lost 2 bases and J lost 5; bases outside the gene matches: 1. From germline, CDR1 is SNHLY and CDR2 FYNNEI. Generated by immunoSEQ multiplex PCR, the TCRdb table keeps only in-frame clones and is missing some. Among about 50,000 clones listed, approximately 88% were seen once. Sequencing input: peripheral blood. The V call is TRBV2, the J call TRBJ2-2; 11 nucleotides line up with TRBD2. The TCR comes from a human donor in a cohort sampled during active COVID-19. The CDR3 loop reads CASSETSGGTGELFF. For the CDR3, the DNA is TGTGCCAGCAGTGAAACTAGCGGGGGAACCGGGGAGCTGTTTTTT.